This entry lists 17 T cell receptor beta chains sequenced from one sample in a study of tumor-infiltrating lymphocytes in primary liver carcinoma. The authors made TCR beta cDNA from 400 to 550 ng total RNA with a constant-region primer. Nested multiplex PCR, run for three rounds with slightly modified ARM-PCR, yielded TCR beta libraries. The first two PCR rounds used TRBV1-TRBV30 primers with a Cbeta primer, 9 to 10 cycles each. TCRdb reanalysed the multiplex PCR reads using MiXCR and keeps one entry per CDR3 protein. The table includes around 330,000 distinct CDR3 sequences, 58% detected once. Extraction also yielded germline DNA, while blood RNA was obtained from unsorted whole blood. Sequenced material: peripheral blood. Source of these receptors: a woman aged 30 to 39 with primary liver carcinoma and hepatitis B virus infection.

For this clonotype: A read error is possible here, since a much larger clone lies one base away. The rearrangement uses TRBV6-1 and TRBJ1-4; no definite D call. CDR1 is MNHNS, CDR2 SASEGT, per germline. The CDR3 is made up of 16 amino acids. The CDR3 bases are TGTGTCAGCACTGGTCGGAGGAACATGGGTAATGAAAAACTGTTTTTT. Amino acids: CVSTGRRNMGNEKLFF.

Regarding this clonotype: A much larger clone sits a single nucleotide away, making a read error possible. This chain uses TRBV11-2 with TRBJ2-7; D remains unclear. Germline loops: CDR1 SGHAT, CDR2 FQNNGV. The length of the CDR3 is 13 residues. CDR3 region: CTSSPVGPYEQYF. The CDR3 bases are TGTACCAGCAGCCCCGTCGGGCCTTACGAGCAGTACTTC.

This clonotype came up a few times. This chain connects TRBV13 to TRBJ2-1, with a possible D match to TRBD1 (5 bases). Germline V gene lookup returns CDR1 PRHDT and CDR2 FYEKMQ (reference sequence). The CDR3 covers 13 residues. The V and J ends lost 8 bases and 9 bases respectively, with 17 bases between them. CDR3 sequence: CASSRQFGGEQFF. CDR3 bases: TGTGCCAGCTCCCGACAGTTCGGTGGTGAGCAGTTCTTC.

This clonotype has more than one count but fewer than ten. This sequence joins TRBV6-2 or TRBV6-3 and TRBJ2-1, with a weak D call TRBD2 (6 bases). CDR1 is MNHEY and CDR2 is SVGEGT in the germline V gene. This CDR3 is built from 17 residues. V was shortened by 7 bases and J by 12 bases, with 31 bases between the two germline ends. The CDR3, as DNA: TGTGCCAGCACCCTGGGGGGTTCCGGGACCCCAGAAGCCGGGCAGTTCTTC. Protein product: CASTLGGSGTPEAGQFF.

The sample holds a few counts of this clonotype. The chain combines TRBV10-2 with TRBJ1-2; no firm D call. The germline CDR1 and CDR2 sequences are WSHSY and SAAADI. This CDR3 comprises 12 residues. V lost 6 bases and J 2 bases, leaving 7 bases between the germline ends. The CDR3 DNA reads TGCGCCAGCAGCGACGGGAACTATGGCTACACCTTC. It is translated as CASSDGNYGYTF.

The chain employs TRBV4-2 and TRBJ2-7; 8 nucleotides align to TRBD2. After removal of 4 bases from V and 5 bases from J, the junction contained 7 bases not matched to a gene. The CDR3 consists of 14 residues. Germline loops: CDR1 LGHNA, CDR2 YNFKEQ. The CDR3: CASSREGLVHEQYF. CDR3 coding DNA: TGTGCCAGCAGCCGGGAGGGACTAGTCCACGAGCAGTACTTC.

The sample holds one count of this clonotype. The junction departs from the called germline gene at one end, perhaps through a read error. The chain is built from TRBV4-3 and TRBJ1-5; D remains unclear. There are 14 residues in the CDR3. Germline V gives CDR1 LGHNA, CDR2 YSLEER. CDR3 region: CGSNQDSSNQPQHF. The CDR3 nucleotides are TGCGGCAGCAACCAAGATTCAAGCAATCAGCCCCAGCATTTT.

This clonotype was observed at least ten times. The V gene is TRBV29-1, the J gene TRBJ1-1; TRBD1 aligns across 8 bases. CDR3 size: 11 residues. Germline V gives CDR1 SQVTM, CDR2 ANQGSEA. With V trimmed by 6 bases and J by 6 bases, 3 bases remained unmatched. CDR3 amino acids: CSVAQGAEAFF. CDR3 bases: TGCAGCGTCGCACAGGGGGCTGAAGCTTTCTTT.

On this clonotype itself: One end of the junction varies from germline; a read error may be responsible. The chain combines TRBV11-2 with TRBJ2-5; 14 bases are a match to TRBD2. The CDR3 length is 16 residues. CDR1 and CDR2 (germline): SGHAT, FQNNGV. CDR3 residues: CASSLGTSGSRGTQYF. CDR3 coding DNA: TGTGCCAGTAGCTTAGGGACTAGCGGGAGCCGGGGGACCCAGTACTTC. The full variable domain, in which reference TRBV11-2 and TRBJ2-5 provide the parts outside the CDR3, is EAGVAQSPRYKIIEKRQSVAFWCNPISGHATLYWYQQILGQGPKLLIQFQNNGVVDDSQLPKDRFSAERLKGVDSTLKIQPAKLEDSAVYLCASSLGTSGSRGTQYFGPGTRLLVL.

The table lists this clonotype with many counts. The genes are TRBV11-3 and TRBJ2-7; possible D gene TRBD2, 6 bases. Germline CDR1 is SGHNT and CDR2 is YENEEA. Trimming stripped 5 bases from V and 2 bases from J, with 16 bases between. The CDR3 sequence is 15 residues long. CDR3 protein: CASSGRDFSTYEQYF. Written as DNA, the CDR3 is TGTGCCAGCAGCGGAAGGGACTTCTCAACCTACGAGCAGTACTTC.

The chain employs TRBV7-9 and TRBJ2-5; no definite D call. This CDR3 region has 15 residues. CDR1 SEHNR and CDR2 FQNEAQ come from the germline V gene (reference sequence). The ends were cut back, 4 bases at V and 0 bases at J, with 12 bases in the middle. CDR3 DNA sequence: TGTGCCAGCAGCTCTGGACGGCTACACCAAGAGACCCAGTACTTC. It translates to CASSSGRLHQETQYF. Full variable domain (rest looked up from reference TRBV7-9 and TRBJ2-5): DTGVSQNPRHKITKRGQNVTFRCDPISEHNRLYWYRQTLGQGPEFLTYFQNEAQLEKSRLLSDRFSAERPKGSFSTLEIQRTEQGDSAMYLCASSSGRLHQETQYFGPGTRLLVL.

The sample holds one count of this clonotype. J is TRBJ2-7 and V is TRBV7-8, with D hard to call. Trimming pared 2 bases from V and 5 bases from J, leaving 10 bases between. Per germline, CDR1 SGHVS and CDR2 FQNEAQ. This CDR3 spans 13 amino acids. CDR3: CASSLTEVNEQYF. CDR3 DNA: TGTGCCAGCAGCTTAACTGAGGTTAACGAGCAGTACTTC. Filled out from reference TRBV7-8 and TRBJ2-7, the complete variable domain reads GAGVSQSPRYKVAKRGQDVALRCDPISGHVSLFWYQQALGQGPEFLTYFQNEAQLDKSGLPSDRFFAERPEGSVSTLKIQRTQQEDSAVYLCASSLTEVNEQYFGPGTRLTVT.

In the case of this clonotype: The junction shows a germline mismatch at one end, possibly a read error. The CDR3 DNA follows: TGTGCCAGCAGCCCGACTTCTAGCACAGGTACGCAGTATTTT. Residues: CASSPTSSTGTQYF. The V gene is TRBV11-2, the J gene TRBJ2-3, with D perhaps assigned TRBD1 or TRBD2 (5 bases each). The CDR3 length is 14 residues. Per germline, CDR1 SGHAT and CDR2 FQNNGV. The entire variable domain, with the rest obtained from reference TRBV11-2 and TRBJ2-3, is as follows: EAGVAQSPRYKIIEKRQSVAFWCNPISGHATLYWYQQILGQGPKLLIQFQNNGVVDDSQLPKDRFSAERLKGVDSTLKIQPAKLEDSAVYLCASSPTSSTGTQYFGPGTRLTVL.

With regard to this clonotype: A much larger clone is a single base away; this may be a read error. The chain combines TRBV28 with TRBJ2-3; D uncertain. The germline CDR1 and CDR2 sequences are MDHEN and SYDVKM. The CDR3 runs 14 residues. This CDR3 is CANSFLSGTDTQYF. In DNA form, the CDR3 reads TGTGCCAACAGTTTTCTATCGGGCACAGATACGCAGTATTTT.

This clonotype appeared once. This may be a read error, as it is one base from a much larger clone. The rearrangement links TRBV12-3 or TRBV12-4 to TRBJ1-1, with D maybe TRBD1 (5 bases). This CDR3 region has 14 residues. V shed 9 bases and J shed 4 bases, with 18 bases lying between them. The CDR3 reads CARSPFLGVTEAFF. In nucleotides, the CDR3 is TGTGCCAGGAGTCCTTTCTTGGGGGTCACTGAAGCTTTCTTT.

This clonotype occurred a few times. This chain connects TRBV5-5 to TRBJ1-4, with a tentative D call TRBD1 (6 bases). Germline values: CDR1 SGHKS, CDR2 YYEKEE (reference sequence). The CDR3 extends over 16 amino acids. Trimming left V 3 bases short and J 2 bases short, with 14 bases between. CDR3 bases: TGTGCCAGCAGCTGGGGCGGGGGGCAGACTAATGAAAAACTGTTTTTT. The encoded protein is CASSWGGGQTNEKLFF.

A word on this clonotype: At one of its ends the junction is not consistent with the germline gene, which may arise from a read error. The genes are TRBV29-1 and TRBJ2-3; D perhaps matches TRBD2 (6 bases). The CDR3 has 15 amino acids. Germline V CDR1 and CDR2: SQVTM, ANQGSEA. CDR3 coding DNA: TGCAGCGTTGTGCGGGACCGCTGGAGCATAGATACGCAGTATTTT. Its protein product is CSVVRDRWSIDTQYF.